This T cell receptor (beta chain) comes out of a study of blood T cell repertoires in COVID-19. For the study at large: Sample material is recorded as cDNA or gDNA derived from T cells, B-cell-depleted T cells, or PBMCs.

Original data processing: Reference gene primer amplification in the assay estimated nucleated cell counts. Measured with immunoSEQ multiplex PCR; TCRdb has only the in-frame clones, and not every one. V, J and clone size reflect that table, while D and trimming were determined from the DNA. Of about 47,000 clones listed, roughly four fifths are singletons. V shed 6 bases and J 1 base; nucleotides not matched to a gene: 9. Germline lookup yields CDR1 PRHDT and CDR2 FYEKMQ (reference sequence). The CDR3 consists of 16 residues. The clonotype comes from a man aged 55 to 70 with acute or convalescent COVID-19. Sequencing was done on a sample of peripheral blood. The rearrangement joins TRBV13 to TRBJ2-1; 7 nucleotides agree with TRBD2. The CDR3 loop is CASSGGGSWSYNEQFF. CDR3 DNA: TGTGCCAGCAGTGGGGGGGGTAGCTGGTCCTACAATGAGCAGTTCTTC.